This T cell receptor (beta chain) was obtained from a study of blood T cell repertoires in COVID-19. Study information: Sites across the United States, Italy and Spain contributed samples from acute and convalescent COVID-19. The analysed material was cDNA or gDNA that came from T cells, B-cell-depleted T cells, or PBMCs.

In the study's own analysis: The authors estimated nucleated cell counts from reference gene primer amplification. Repertoires were generated with immunoSEQ multiplex PCR, while TCRdb's copy carries only in-frame clones and drops some. For V, J and clone size, that table is used; D and trimming come from the DNA. The table lists roughly 74,000 clones, around 88% of them singletons. The germline V gene has CDR1 MGHRA and CDR2 YSYEKL. The V segment lost 4 bases and the J segment 5 bases; nucleotides outside the gene matches: 6. The CDR3 has 14 amino acids. This receptor was taken from a woman aged 80 or over with active or convalescent COVID-19. This chain connects TRBV4-1 to TRBJ2-5, with TRBD1 identical over 8 bases. Sequencing was done on a sample of peripheral blood. DNA of the CDR3: TGCGCCAGCAGCCCGGACAGGGAGGTCGAGACCCAGTACTTC. Translating gives CASSPDREVETQYF.